A selection of T cell receptor beta chains follows, all from one sample in a study of blood T cell repertoires in COVID-19. Clones were read by immunoSEQ multiplex PCR, and TCRdb kept only the in-frame ones, dropping some. The sample has about 200,000 clones; around 84% are singletons. The sequenced sample consisted of peripheral blood. All receptors come from a man in his sixties with acute or convalescent COVID-19. Both conserved end residues are part of each CDR3. D genes are given only for firm matches. A row's size may be missing; if present it is once, few, many or a size class.

j_gene,v_gene,d_gene,abundance,CDR3aa,CDR3nt
TRBJ1-5,TRBV5-1,TRBD1,NA,CASSLTGASNQPQHF,TGCGCCAGCAGCTTGACAGGGGCGAGCAATCAGCCCCAGCATTTT
TRBJ2-7,TRBV7-8,NA,once,CASARGESYEQYF,TGTGCCAGTGCCAGGGGCGAATCCTACGAGCAGTACTTC
TRBJ2-5,TRBV6-5,TRBD2,NA,CASSYFGGGAQETQYF,TGTGCCAGCAGTTACTTTGGCGGGGGGGCGCAGGAGACCCAGTACTTC
TRBJ1-1,TRBV5-4,NA,NA,CASSQISGMNTEAFF,TGTGCCAGCAGCCAGATCTCAGGCATGAACACTGAAGCTTTCTTT
TRBJ1-3,TRBV2,TRBD1,NA,CASSAQRQGAGNTIYF,TGTGCCAGCAGCGCTCAGCGGCAGGGGGCTGGAAACACCATATATTTT
TRBJ1-2,TRBV4-1,NA,NA,CASSPGQSFSGYTF,TGCGCCAGCAGCCCCGGACAGTCCTTCTCTGGCTACACCTTC
TRBJ2-2,TRBV27,TRBD1,once,CASSQGTGQNTGELFF,TGTGCCAGCAGTCAGGGGACAGGGCAGAACACCGGGGAGCTGTTTTTT
TRBJ2-3,TRBV27,TRBD1,NA,CASTGQATDTQYF,TGTGCCAGCACCGGACAGGCCACAGATACGCAGTATTTT
TRBJ2-7,TRBV5-6,NA,NA,CASSLVSKYEQYF,TGTGCCAGCAGCTTGGTCAGTAAGTACGAGCAGTACTTC
TRBJ1-2,TRBV5-4,NA,NA,CASSSPQGWDGYTF,TGTGCCAGCAGCTCCCCCCAGGGGTGGGATGGCTACACCTTC
TRBJ1-5,TRBV19,NA,NA,CASSTTVISNQPQHF,TGTGCCAGTAGTACGACAGTTATTAGCAATCAGCCCCAGCATTTT
TRBJ2-5,TRBV11-3,TRBD2,NA,CASSLGLAVQETQYF,TGTGCCAGCAGCTTAGGACTAGCGGTACAAGAGACCCAGTACTTC
TRBJ1-4,TRBV18,NA,NA,CASSQGNEKLFF,TGTGCCAGCTCACAGGGGAATGAAAAACTGTTTTTT
TRBJ2-7,TRBV7-2,TRBD1,NA,CASIGQGGSYEQYF,TGTGCCAGCATAGGACAGGGGGGGTCCTACGAGCAGTACTTC
TRBJ1-5,TRBV7-2,NA,NA,CASSTDSGSNQPQHF,TGTGCCAGCAGCACAGATTCAGGGAGCAATCAGCCCCAGCATTTT
TRBJ2-7,TRBV2,NA,NA,CASSVEGTYEQYF,TGTGCCAGCAGTGTGGAGGGGACCTACGAGCAGTACTTC
TRBJ2-7,TRBV7-2,TRBD1,once,CASSLVNRGGEQYF,TGTGCCAGCAGCTTAGTGAACAGGGGCGGCGAGCAGTACTTC
TRBJ1-3,TRBV4-1,TRBD1,NA,CASSPQGGGNTIYF,TGCGCCAGCAGCCCACAGGGGGGTGGAAACACCATATATTTT
TRBJ2-3,TRBV5-4,NA,NA,CASSRSTDTQYF,TGTGCCAGCAGCCGTAGCACAGATACGCAGTATTTT
TRBJ2-5,TRBV15,TRBD2,NA,CATSRGTGRTSGGQTQYF,TGTGCCACCAGCAGGGGGACAGGGAGGACTAGCGGGGGACAGACCCAGTACTTC
TRBJ1-1,TRBV7-3,TRBD1,NA,CASSLLQVGTGGTEAFF,TGTGCCAGCAGCTTATTGCAAGTCGGGACAGGGGGCACTGAAGCTTTCTTT
TRBJ1-5,TRBV30,NA,NA,CAWSVPGQMMNQPQHF,TGTGCCTGGAGTGTTCCCGGACAGATGATGAATCAGCCCCAGCATTTT
TRBJ1-2,TRBV6-2/TRBV6-3,TRBD1,NA,CASSYLVGQEKLYGYTF,TGTGCCAGCAGTTACCTCGTGGGACAGGAAAAACTCTATGGCTACACCTTC
TRBJ1-3,TRBV3-1/TRBV3-2,NA,NA,CASSQLGTSGNTIYF,TGTGCCAGCAGCCAATTGGGCACCTCTGGAAACACCATATATTTT
TRBJ2-5,TRBV7-3,TRBD1,NA,CASSLQGAEGETQYF,TGTGCCAGCAGCTTACAGGGGGCGGAGGGGGAGACCCAGTACTTC
TRBJ1-4,TRBV20-1,NA,NA,CSASYKPTNEKLFF,TGCAGTGCTAGTTACAAACCAACTAATGAAAAACTGTTTTTT
TRBJ1-2,TRBV7-2,NA,NA,CASSLAVAGDYGYTF,TGTGCCAGCAGCTTAGCGGTGGCAGGGGATTATGGCTACACCTTC
TRBJ1-6,TRBV27,NA,once,CASRGTRSYNSPLHF,TGTGCCAGCAGGGGGACACGCTCCTATAATTCACCCCTCCACTTT
TRBJ1-2,TRBV9,NA,NA,CASSVGGRGGGYGYTF,TGTGCCAGCAGCGTAGGTGGAAGGGGAGGCGGCTATGGCTACACCTTC
TRBJ1-2,TRBV7-2,NA,NA,CASSAIGHINYGYTF,TGTGCCAGCAGCGCGATTGGACATATTAACTATGGCTACACCTTC
TRBJ2-1,TRBV7-2,NA,once,CASSVGSSYNEQFF,TGTGCCAGCAGCGTTGGGAGCTCCTACAATGAGCAGTTCTTC
TRBJ1-2,TRBV27,TRBD1,NA,CASSLRGQATHLGGYTF,TGTGCCAGCAGTTTAAGGGGACAGGCGACCCACCTGGGGGGCTACACCTTC
TRBJ2-5,TRBV14,NA,NA,CASSQGAVETQYF,TGTGCCAGCAGCCAAGGAGCGGTGGAGACCCAGTACTTC
TRBJ2-5,TRBV7-9,TRBD1,few,CASSPPGTGIETQYF,TGTGCCAGCAGCCCACCCGGGACAGGGATTGAGACCCAGTACTTC
TRBJ1-2,TRBV6-5,NA,NA,CASSYSSGGLGYGYTF,TGTGCCAGCAGTTACTCGTCTGGGGGCTTGGGCTATGGCTACACCTTC
TRBJ1-4,TRBV19,NA,NA,CASSAQGTTNEKLFF,TGTGCCAGTAGTGCCCAGGGGACAACTAATGAAAAACTGTTTTTT
TRBJ2-1,TRBV29-1,TRBD2,NA,CSVETSASSYNEQFF,TGCAGCGTTGAGACTAGCGCTAGCTCCTACAATGAGCAGTTCTTC
TRBJ2-7,TRBV9,TRBD2,NA,CASSVGARGDAGGEQYF,TGTGCCAGCAGCGTAGGGGCCCGCGGGGACGCGGGGGGGGAGCAGTACTTC
TRBJ1-1,TRBV3-1/TRBV3-2,NA,NA,CASSHPPRGITEAFF,TGTGCCAGCAGCCATCCCCCGAGGGGGATCACTGAAGCTTTCTTT
TRBJ1-1,TRBV7-2,NA,NA,CASSSRAGDTEAFF,TGTGCCAGCAGCTCCCGGGCGGGGGACACTGAAGCTTTCTTT
TRBJ2-7,TRBV3-1/TRBV3-2,NA,NA,CASSPTELSYEQYF,TGTGCCAGCAGCCCCACAGAGCTCTCCTACGAGCAGTACTTC
TRBJ1-4,TRBV6-2/TRBV6-3,NA,NA,CASSQQSNEKLFF,TGTGCCAGCAGTCAACAGAGTAATGAAAAACTGTTTTTT
TRBJ1-2,TRBV19,TRBD1,NA,CASSRGTGDGGYTF,TGTGCCAGTAGTAGGGGGACAGGGGATGGTGGCTACACCTTC
TRBJ1-1,TRBV19,TRBD1,NA,CASSTGQGKNSDTEAFF,TGTGCCAGTAGTACGGGACAGGGGAAGAACTCGGACACTGAAGCTTTCTTT
TRBJ2-1,TRBV6-4,NA,NA,CGGTRGTPDRSEGEQFF,TGTGGAGGAACGAGGGGTACCCCTGACAGGTCCGAGGGTGAGCAGTTCTTC
TRBJ2-2,TRBV4-2,TRBD1,NA,CASSQEGGPNRGHTGELFF,TGTGCCAGCAGCCAAGAGGGAGGCCCTAACAGGGGGCACACCGGGGAGCTGTTTTTT
TRBJ2-7,TRBV6-5,NA,NA,CAKRPRGDEQYF,TGTGCCAAGCGACCCAGGGGGGACGAGCAGTACTTC
TRBJ2-7,TRBV6-5,TRBD1,NA,CAILPGTVYEQYF,TGTGCCATCCTACCCGGGACAGTCTACGAGCAGTACTTC
TRBJ2-5,TRBV19,TRBD2,NA,CASSISGGAQETQYF,TGTGCCAGTAGTATTAGCGGGGGGGCCCAAGAGACCCAGTACTTC
TRBJ1-6,TRBV27,TRBD1,NA,CASSRDRGATNSPLHF,TGTGCCAGCAGCAGAGACAGGGGAGCGACTAATTCACCCCTCCACTTT
TRBJ2-7,TRBV21-1,NA,NA,CASSPGDRSSYEQYF,TGTGCCAGCAGCCCTGGGGACAGGAGCTCCTACGAGCAGTACTTC
TRBJ1-2,TRBV5-6,NA,NA,CASSLRTNRVGYTF,TGTGCCAGCAGCCTGCGAACCAACAGGGTCGGCTACACCTTC
TRBJ2-3,TRBV15,TRBD2,NA,CATSRDRGTSGNTQYF,TGTGCCACCAGCAGAGATCGGGGGACTAGCGGTAATACGCAGTATTTT
TRBJ1-5,TRBV3-1/TRBV3-2,NA,NA,CASSQGGGRSNQPQHF,TGTGCCAGCAGCCAAGGGGGGGGCCGAAGCAATCAGCCCCAGCATTTT
TRBJ1-6,TRBV5-1,TRBD1,NA,CASSWKQPGTGGYNSPLHF,TGCGCCAGCAGCTGGAAACAGCCCGGGACAGGGGGCTATAATTCACCCCTCCACTTT
TRBJ1-2,TRBV2,NA,NA,CASRAGSYGYTF,TGTGCCAGCAGGGCAGGCTCCTATGGCTACACCTTC
TRBJ2-1,TRBV4-1,NA,NA,CASSQEELVATEQFF,TGCGCCAGCAGCCAAGAAGAACTAGTAGCGACTGAGCAGTTCTTC
TRBJ2-2,TRBV5-1,TRBD2,NA,CASSTSSGGYPGELFF,TGCGCCAGCAGCACTTCTAGCGGGGGGTACCCCGGGGAGCTGTTTTTT
TRBJ2-1,TRBV7-2,NA,NA,CASSLASGADEQFF,TGTGCCAGCAGCTTAGCGTCAGGGGCCGATGAGCAGTTCTTC